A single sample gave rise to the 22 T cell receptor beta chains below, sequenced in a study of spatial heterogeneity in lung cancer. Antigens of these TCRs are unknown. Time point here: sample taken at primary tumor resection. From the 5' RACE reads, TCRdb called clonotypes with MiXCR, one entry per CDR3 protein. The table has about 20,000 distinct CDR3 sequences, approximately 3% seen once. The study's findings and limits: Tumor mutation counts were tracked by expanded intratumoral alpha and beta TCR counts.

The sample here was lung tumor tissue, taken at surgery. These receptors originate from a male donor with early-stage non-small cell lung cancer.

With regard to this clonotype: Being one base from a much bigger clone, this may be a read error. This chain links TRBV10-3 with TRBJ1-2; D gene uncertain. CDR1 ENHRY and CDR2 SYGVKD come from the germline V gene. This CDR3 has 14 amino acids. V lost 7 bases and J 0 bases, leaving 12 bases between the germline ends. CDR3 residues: CAINGGQANYGYTF. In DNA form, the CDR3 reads TGTGCCATCAATGGTGGGCAGGCTAACTATGGCTACACCTTC.

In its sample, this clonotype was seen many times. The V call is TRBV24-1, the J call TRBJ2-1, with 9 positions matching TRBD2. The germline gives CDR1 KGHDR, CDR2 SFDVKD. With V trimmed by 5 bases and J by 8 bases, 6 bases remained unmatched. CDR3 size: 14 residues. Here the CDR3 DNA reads TGTGCCACCAGTGCCAGCGGGAGGTTGGATGAGCAGTTCTTC. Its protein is CATSASGRLDEQFF.

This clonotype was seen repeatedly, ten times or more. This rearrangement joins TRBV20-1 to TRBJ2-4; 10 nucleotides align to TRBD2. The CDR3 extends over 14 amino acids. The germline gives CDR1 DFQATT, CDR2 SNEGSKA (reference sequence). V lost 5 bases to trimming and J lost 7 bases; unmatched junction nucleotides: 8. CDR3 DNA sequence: TGCAGTGCTGAGAAGCGGGAGGGCCCGAACATTCAGTACTTC. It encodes CSAEKREGPNIQYF.

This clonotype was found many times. For the CDR3, the DNA is TGTGCCAGCAGCAAAGCTAATGTTGCCACAGATACGCAGTATTTT. Translated: CASSKANVATDTQYF. V usage is TRBV21-1 and J usage is TRBJ2-3. TRBV21-1 is labeled a pseudogene. The CDR3 length is 15 residues.

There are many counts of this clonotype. DNA for the CDR3: TGCGCCAGCAGCTTGGCCGCAGATACGCAGTATTTT. As protein: CASSLAADTQYF. The chain employs TRBV5-1 and TRBJ2-3; D remains unclear. The CDR3 is made up of 12 amino acids. V was shortened by 0 bases and J by 4 bases, with 3 bases between the two germline ends. CDR1 is SGHRS and CDR2 is YFSETQ in the germline V gene. Using reference TRBV5-1 and TRBJ2-3 for the parts outside the CDR3, the full variable domain is KAGVTQTPRYLIKTRGQQVTLSCSPISGHRSVSWYQQTPGQGLQFLFEYFSETQRNKGNFPGRFSGRQFSNSRSEMNVSTLELGDSALYLCASSLAADTQYFGPGTRLTVL.

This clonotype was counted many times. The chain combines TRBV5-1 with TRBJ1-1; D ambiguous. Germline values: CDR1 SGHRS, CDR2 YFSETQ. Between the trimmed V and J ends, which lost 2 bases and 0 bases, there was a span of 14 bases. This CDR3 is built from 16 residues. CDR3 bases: TGCGCCAGCAGCTTTATGGTACGGGAGATGAACACTGAAGCTTTCTTT. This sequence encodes CASSFMVREMNTEAFF.

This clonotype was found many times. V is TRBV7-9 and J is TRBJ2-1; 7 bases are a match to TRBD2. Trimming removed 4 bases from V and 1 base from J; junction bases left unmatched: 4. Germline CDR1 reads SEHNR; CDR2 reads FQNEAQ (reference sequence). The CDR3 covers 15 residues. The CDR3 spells CASSSSGPSYNEQFF. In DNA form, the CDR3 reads TGTGCCAGCAGCTCTAGCGGTCCGTCCTACAATGAGCAGTTCTTC.

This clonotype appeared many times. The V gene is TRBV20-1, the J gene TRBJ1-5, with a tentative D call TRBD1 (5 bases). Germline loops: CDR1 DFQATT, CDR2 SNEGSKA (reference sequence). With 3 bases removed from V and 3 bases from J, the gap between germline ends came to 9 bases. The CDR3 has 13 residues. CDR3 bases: TGCAGTGCTAGCCCAGGGAACAATCAGCCCCAGCATTTT. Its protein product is CSASPGNNQPQHF.

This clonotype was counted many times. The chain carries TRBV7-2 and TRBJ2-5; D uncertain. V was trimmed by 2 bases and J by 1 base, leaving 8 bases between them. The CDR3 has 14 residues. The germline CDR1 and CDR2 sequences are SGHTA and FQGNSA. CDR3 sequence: CASSLLGFQETQYF. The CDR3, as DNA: TGTGCCAGCAGCTTACTCGGTTTCCAAGAGACCCAGTACTTC.

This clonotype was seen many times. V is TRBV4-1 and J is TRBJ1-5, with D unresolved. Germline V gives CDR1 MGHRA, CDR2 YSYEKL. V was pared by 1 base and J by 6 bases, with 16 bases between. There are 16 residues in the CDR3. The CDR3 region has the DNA TGCGCCAGCAGCCAAGTTGTAAATGGGATTCGTCAGCCCCAGCATTTT. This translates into CASSQVVNGIRQPQHF.

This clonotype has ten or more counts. CDR3 protein: CSVGRRSSYEQYF. The CDR3 nucleotides are TGCAGCGTTGGCCGCAGGAGCTCCTACGAGCAGTACTTC. This chain connects TRBV29-1 to TRBJ2-7, with D unclear. This CDR3 region has 13 residues. Germline assignment: CDR1 SQVTM and CDR2 ANQGSEA. Deletions cut 4 bases from V and 0 bases from J, with 10 bases between.

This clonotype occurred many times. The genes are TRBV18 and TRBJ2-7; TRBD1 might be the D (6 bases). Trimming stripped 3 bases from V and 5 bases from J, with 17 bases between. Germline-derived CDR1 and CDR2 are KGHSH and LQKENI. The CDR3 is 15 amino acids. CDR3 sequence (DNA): TGTGCCAGCTCACCCCAGGGGTTCCCGTTTGACGAGCAGTACTTC. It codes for CASSPQGFPFDEQYF.

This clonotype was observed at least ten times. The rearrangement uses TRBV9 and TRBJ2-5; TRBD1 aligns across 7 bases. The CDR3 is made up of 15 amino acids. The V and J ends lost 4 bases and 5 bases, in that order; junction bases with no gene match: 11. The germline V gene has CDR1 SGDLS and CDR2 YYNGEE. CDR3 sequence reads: CASSQGVGLRETQYF. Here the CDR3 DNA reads TGTGCCAGCAGCCAGGGGGTGGGGCTGCGGGAGACCCAGTACTTC.

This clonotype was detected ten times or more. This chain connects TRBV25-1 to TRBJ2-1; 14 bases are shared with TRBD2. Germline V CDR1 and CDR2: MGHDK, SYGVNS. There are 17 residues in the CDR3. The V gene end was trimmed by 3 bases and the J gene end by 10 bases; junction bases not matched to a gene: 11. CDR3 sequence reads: CASSDSPGLAGVSEQFF. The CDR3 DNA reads TGTGCCAGCAGTGATTCACCGGGACTAGCGGGGGTAAGCGAGCAGTTCTTC.

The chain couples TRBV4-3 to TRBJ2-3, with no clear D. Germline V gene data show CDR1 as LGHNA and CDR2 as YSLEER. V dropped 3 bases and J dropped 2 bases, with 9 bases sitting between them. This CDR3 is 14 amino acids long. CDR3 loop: CASSHLPSTDTQYF. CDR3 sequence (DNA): TGCGCCAGCAGCCACCTACCCTCCACAGATACGCAGTATTTT.

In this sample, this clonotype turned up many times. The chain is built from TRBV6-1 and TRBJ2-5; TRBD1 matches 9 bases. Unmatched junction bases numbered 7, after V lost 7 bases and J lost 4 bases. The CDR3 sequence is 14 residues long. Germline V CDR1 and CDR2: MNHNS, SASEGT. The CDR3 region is CASISDRGTETQYF. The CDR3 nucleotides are TGTGCCAGCATATCGGACAGGGGAACAGAGACCCAGTACTTC.

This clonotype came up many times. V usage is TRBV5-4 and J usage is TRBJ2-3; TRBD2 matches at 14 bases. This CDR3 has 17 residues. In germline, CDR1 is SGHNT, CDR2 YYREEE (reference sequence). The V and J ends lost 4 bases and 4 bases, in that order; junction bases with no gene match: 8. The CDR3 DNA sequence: TGTGCCAGCAGCGTCGGGACTAGCGGGAGTGGAGCAGATACGCAGTATTTT. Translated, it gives CASSVGTSGSGADTQYF.

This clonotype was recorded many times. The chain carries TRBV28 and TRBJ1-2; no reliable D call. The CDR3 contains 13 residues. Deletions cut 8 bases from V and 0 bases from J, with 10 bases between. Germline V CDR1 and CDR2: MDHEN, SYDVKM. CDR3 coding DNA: TGTGCCAGCTCGGACGGAGCTAACTATGGCTACACCTTC. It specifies CASSDGANYGYTF.

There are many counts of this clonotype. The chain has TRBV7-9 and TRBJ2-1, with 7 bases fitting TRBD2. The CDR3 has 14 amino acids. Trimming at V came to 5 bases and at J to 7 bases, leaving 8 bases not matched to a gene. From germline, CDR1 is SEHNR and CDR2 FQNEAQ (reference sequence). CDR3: CASSNGLVTNEQFF. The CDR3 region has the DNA TGTGCCAGCAGCAACGGACTAGTTACGAATGAGCAGTTCTTC.

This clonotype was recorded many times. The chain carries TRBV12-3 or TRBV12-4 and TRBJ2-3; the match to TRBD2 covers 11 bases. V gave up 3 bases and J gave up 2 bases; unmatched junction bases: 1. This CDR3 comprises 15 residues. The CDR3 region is CASSLGLADTDTQYF. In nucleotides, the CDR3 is TGTGCCAGCAGTTTGGGACTAGCGGACACAGATACGCAGTATTTT.

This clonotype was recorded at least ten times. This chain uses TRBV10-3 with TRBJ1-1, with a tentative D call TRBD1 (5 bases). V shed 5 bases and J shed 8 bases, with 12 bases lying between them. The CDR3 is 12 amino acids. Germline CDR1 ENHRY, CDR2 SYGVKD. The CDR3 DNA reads TGTGCCATCAGTCCCGACAGTGGGGAAGCTTTCTTT. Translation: CAISPDSGEAFF.

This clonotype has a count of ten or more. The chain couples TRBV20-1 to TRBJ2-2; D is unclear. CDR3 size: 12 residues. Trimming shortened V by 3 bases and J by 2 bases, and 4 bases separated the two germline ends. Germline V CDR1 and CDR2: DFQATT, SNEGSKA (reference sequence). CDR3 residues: CSASFNTGELFF. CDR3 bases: TGCAGTGCTAGCTTCAACACCGGGGAGCTGTTTTTT.